The rows below give T cell receptor beta chains drawn from one sample of a study of blood T cell repertoires in COVID-19. Assay used: immunoSEQ multiplex PCR; TCRdb lists only in-frame clones, some missing. The top ten clones hold around 4% of a sample with about 260,000 clones, around 84% of them seen once. Material for sequencing was peripheral blood. The receptors here all came from a man aged 55 to 70 with acute or convalescent COVID-19. Each CDR3 is given with its conserved first and last residue. The D gene is left open where the match is weak. The size field is filled for only some rows; it gives once, few, many or a size class.

CDR3 protein,CDR3 DNA,J gene,V gene,D gene,CDR3 length,clone size
CASSARTAGYNEQFF,TGCGCCAGCAGCGCGCGGACTGCCGGCTACAATGAGCAGTTCTTC,TRBJ2-1,TRBV4-3,-,15,-
CASSFSRDSYEQYF,TGTGCCAGCAGTTTCTCCCGGGACAGTTACGAGCAGTACTTC,TRBJ2-7,TRBV28,TRBD1,14,-
CASSTGTSGGYEQYF,TGTGCCAGCAGTACCGGGACTAGCGGGGGCTACGAGCAGTACTTC,TRBJ2-7,TRBV6-5,TRBD2,15,-
CAWRAGVGGYTF,TGTGCCTGGAGGGCAGGGGTAGGTGGCTACACCTTC,TRBJ1-2,TRBV30,-,12,once
CASSKTSGRDGEQFF,TGTGCCAGCAGTAAGACTAGCGGGAGGGACGGTGAGCAGTTCTTC,TRBJ2-1,TRBV6-5,TRBD2,15,few
CASNPEGIAGELFF,TGTGCCAGCAACCCGGAGGGGATCGCCGGGGAGCTGTTTTTT,TRBJ2-2,TRBV7-9,-,14,-
CASSMIRGRGGSPLHF,TGTGCCAGCAGCATGATCAGGGGGCGAGGCGGTTCACCCCTCCACTTT,TRBJ1-6,TRBV5-5,TRBD1,16,-
CASSLRGPLRGNTIYF,TGTGCCAGCAGTTTAAGGGGGCCGTTGCGCGGAAACACCATATATTTT,TRBJ1-3,TRBV28,TRBD1,16,few
CASSPAPGEGYF,TGTGCCAGCTCACCTGCACCAGGGGAGGGGTACTTC,TRBJ2-7,TRBV18,-,12,-
CSVDPRTEAFF,TGCAGCGTTGACCCCCGCACTGAAGCTTTCTTT,TRBJ1-1,TRBV29-1,-,11,-
CASSLDTGSEQYF,TGTGCCAGTTCTTTGGACACCGGCTCCGAGCAGTACTTC,TRBJ2-7,TRBV19,-,13,-
CASSPGGLGQPQHF,TGTGCCAGCAGTCCCGGAGGGTTGGGCCAGCCCCAGCATTTT,TRBJ1-5,TRBV6-5,-,14,-
CASSSGQGTNTEAFF,TGTGCCAGCAGCTCCGGACAGGGGACCAACACTGAAGCTTTCTTT,TRBJ1-1,TRBV7-9,TRBD1,15,once
CASSLGQGARGNEKLFF,TGTGCCAGCAGTCTCGGACAGGGGGCTAGGGGTAATGAAAAACTGTTTTTT,TRBJ1-4,TRBV28,TRBD1,17,-
CAGLFGIIGNTIYF,TGTGCCGGGTTATTCGGGATTATTGGAAACACCATATATTTT,TRBJ1-3,TRBV30,-,14,-
CASKEGGPYEQYF,TGTGCCAGCAAAGAAGGGGGCCCCTACGAGCAGTACTTC,TRBJ2-7,TRBV28,TRBD1,13,-
CASSQGEGNPAKALHF,TGCGCCAGCAGCCAAGGAGAGGGTAACCCCGCGAAAGCCCTCCACTTT,TRBJ1-6,TRBV4-1,-,16,few
CASSPSRGLGYTF,TGTGCCAGCAGCCCTAGCAGGGGGCTTGGCTACACCTTC,TRBJ1-2,TRBV12-3/TRBV12-4,TRBD1,13,few
CASSPSPREGETQYF,TGCGCCAGCAGCCCGAGTCCCAGGGAGGGAGAGACCCAGTACTTC,TRBJ2-5,TRBV5-1,TRBD2,15,-
CASSLSRTANTEAFF,TGTGCCAGCAGCTTGTCCCGGACAGCCAACACTGAAGCTTTCTTT,TRBJ1-1,TRBV5-6,-,15,-
CASSPWASRNYGYTF,TGTGCCAGCAGCCCGTGGGCCAGTAGAAACTATGGCTACACCTTC,TRBJ1-2,TRBV6-5,-,15,-
CASSGNQGSSYNEQFF,TGTGCCAGCAGCGGGAACCAGGGGAGCTCCTACAATGAGCAGTTCTTC,TRBJ2-1,TRBV9,-,16,few
CASSLDRGWVQYF,TGTGCCAGCAGTCTCGACAGGGGATGGGTTCAGTACTTC,TRBJ2-4,TRBV12-3/TRBV12-4,TRBD1,13,-
CASRPHGYEQYF,TGTGCCAGCAGGCCACACGGGTACGAGCAGTACTTC,TRBJ2-7,TRBV12-3/TRBV12-4,-,12,-
CASSQGLAGGTEQFF,TGTGCCAGCTCACAGGGCCTAGCGGGAGGGACTGAGCAGTTCTTC,TRBJ2-1,TRBV18,TRBD2,15,-
CASSLVSQGTDTQCF,TGTGCCAGCAGCTTGGTTTCCCAGGGGACAGATACGCAGTGTTTT,TRBJ2-3,TRBV5-8,TRBD1,15,-
CASRAGGRAKNIQYF,TGTGCCAGCAGGGCAGGGGGCCGGGCCAAAAACATTCAGTACTTC,TRBJ2-4,TRBV6-5,TRBD1,15,-
CASSKDAGENEQFF,TGTGCCAGCAGCAAAGACGCAGGGGAAAATGAGCAGTTCTTC,TRBJ2-1,TRBV21-1,-,14,-
CASTDLTVGLAGSNEQFF,TGTGCCAGCACCGACCTCACGGTCGGGCTAGCGGGAAGTAATGAGCAGTTCTTC,TRBJ2-1,TRBV7-9,TRBD2,18,-
CASSDFQGLNQPQHF,TGCGCCAGCAGTGACTTTCAGGGTCTCAATCAGCCCCAGCATTTT,TRBJ1-5,TRBV10-2,-,15,-
CASSYQGTKPGELFF,TGTGCCAGCAGTTATCAGGGGACAAAGCCCGGGGAGCTGTTTTTT,TRBJ2-2,TRBV6-5,-,15,-
CASSYSIWGDGTEAFF,TGTGCCAGCAGTTACTCGATCTGGGGGGATGGCACTGAAGCTTTCTTT,TRBJ1-1,TRBV6-5,-,16,-
CASKAGTGSSYEQYF,TGTGCCAGCAAAGCAGGGACAGGCAGCTCCTACGAGCAGTACTTC,TRBJ2-7,TRBV7-6,TRBD1,15,-
CASSFGTFNEKLFF,TGCGCCAGCAGCTTTGGGACATTCAATGAAAAACTGTTTTTT,TRBJ1-4,TRBV5-1,-,14,-
CASSSHRVGNTEAFF,TGTGCCAGCAGCTCCCACAGGGTTGGGAACACTGAAGCTTTCTTT,TRBJ1-1,TRBV5-5,-,15,-
CASSLGGDRSSYEQYF,TGTGCCAGCAGCTTAGGTGGGGACAGGAGCTCCTACGAGCAGTACTTC,TRBJ2-7,TRBV7-2,TRBD1,16,-
CSVKTPSKTGSMGYTF,TGCAGCGTTAAAACCCCTTCTAAGACAGGGTCGATGGGCTACACCTTC,TRBJ1-2,TRBV29-1,TRBD1,16,few
CASSLKTGLVQETQYF,TGCGCCAGCAGCTTGAAGACAGGCCTTGTTCAAGAGACCCAGTACTTC,TRBJ2-5,TRBV5-1,-,16,-
CASRVAGAVYEQYF,TGTGCCAGCAGAGTAGCGGGAGCCGTCTACGAGCAGTACTTC,TRBJ2-7,TRBV7-2,TRBD2,14,-
CSARVENEQFF,TGCAGTGCTAGAGTTGAGAATGAGCAGTTCTTC,TRBJ2-1,TRBV20-1,-,11,-
CASNGRQGTEKLFF,TGTGCCAGCAACGGTCGACAGGGAACTGAAAAACTGTTTTTT,TRBJ1-4,TRBV2,TRBD1,14,-
CATSSGTSGKETQYF,TGTGCCACCAGCTCCGGGACTAGCGGGAAAGAGACCCAGTACTTC,TRBJ2-5,TRBV15,TRBD2,15,-
CASSPLSPYRGVSGELFF,TGTGCCAGCAGCCCTCTTTCACCTTACAGGGGTGTGTCCGGGGAGCTGTTTTTT,TRBJ2-2,TRBV27,TRBD1,18,-
CASSPGGGWRFDEQYF,TGTGCCAGCAGCCCGGGGGGGGGCTGGAGGTTCGACGAGCAGTACTTC,TRBJ2-7,TRBV3-1/TRBV3-2,TRBD2,16,-
CASSLQGTSGNTIYF,TGTGCCAGCAGCTTACAGGGAACCTCTGGAAACACCATATATTTT,TRBJ1-3,TRBV7-9,-,15,-
CASSDPGLSSYEQYF,TGTGCCAGCAGTGATCCGGGACTAAGCTCCTACGAGCAGTACTTC,TRBJ2-7,TRBV28,TRBD2,15,once
CASSPYQGQETQYF,TGTGCCAGCTCACCTTATCAGGGACAAGAGACCCAGTACTTC,TRBJ2-5,TRBV18,-,14,-
CASSVGQGINGYTF,TGTGCCAGCAGTGTCGGACAGGGGATAAACGGCTACACCTTC,TRBJ1-2,TRBV2,TRBD1,14,once
CASRPDRAGQPQHF,TGTGCCAGCAGACCAGACAGGGCCGGGCAGCCCCAGCATTTT,TRBJ1-5,TRBV28,TRBD1,14,few
CASTRTGNSGNTIYF,TGTGCCAGCACGCGGACAGGCAACTCTGGAAACACCATATATTTT,TRBJ1-3,TRBV2,TRBD1,15,-
CASRSGGLNTEAFF,TGTGCCAGCAGATCAGGGGGCTTGAACACTGAAGCTTTCTTT,TRBJ1-1,TRBV5-4,TRBD1,14,-
CASSPAPTGQRGEQFF,TGTGCCAGTAGTCCCGCCCCGACAGGGCAGAGAGGTGAGCAGTTCTTC,TRBJ2-1,TRBV19,TRBD1,16,-
CASSPGQGARNGELFF,TGCGCCAGCAGCCCGGGACAGGGGGCGCGAAACGGGGAGCTGTTTTTT,TRBJ2-2,TRBV5-1,TRBD1,16,-